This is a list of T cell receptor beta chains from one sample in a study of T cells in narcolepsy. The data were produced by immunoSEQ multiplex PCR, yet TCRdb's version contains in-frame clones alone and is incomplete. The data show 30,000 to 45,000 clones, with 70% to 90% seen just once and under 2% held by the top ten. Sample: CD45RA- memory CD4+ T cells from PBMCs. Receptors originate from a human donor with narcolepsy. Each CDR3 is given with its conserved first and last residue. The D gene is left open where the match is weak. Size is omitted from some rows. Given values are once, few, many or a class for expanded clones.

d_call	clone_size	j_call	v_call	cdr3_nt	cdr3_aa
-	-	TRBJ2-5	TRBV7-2	TGTGCCAGCAGTGAATCTCAAGAGACCCAGTACTTC	CASSESQETQYF
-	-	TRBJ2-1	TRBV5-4	TGTGCCAGCAGCTTGGATACAGCCTACAATGAGCAGTTCTTC	CASSLDTAYNEQFF
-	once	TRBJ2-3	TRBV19	TGTGCCAGTAGTATAGGTGTGAGCACAGATACGCAGTATTTT	CASSIGVSTDTQYF
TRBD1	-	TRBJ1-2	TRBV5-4	TGTGCCAGCAGCTCTTGGACGACAGGGGCCTATGGCTACACCTTC	CASSSWTTGAYGYTF
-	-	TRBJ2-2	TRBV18	TGTGCCAGCTCACCTAAGGGCGGGGAGCTGTTTTTT	CASSPKGGELFF
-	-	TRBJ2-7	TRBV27	TGTGCCAGCAGTTTCCAAGGGCAGCCTTACCTGGGGGAGCAGTACTTC	CASSFQGQPYLGEQYF
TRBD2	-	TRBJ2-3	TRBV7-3	TGTGCCAGCAGTCGGGTTTCGGGGGGAGATACGCAGTATTTT	CASSRVSGGDTQYF
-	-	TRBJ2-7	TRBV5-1	TGCGCCAGCACACTGACCACAGGGAGGCAGTACTTC	CASTLTTGRQYF
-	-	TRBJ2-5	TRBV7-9	TGTGCCAGCACGATATTAGGGGCAGAGACCCAGTACTTC	CASTILGAETQYF
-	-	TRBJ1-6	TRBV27	TGTGCCAGCTTAGAGAACTATAATTCACCCCTCCACTTT	CASLENYNSPLHF
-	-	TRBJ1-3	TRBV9	TGTGCCAGCACCCGGGGGGGACCGGCCTCTGGAAACACCATATATTTT	CASTRGGPASGNTIYF
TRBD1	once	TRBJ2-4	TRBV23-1	TGCGCCAGCAGTCAGATTGGGACAGGGTTAGCCAAAAACATTCAGTACTTC	CASSQIGTGLAKNIQYF
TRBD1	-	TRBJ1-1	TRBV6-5	TGTGCCAGCATTACAGGGGGAGGGAACACTGAAGCTTTCTTT	CASITGGGNTEAFF
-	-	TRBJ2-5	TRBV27	TGTGCCAGCAGTTTATCGATAGCAGGGTGGACAGAGACCCAGTACTTC	CASSLSIAGWTETQYF
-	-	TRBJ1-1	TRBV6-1	TGTGCCAGCAGTGCTCCTCCGGTTGAAACTGAAGCTTTCTTT	CASSAPPVETEAFF
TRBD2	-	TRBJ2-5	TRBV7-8	TGTGCCAGCAGCCCGGGGCGGGGGGACGAAGAGACCCAGTACTTC	CASSPGRGDEETQYF
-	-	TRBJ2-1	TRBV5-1	TGCGCCAGCCAAGTGGCATCTACCGAGGGCGATGAGCAGTTCTTC	CASQVASTEGDEQFF
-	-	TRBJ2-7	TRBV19	TGTGCCAGTAGCTCACAGGGTTCCTCCTACGAGCAGTACTTC	CASSSQGSSYEQYF
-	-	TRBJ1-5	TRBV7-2	TGTGCCAGCAGCCTGCTGACGGGAGTAGGCAATCAGCCCCAGCATTTT	CASSLLTGVGNQPQHF
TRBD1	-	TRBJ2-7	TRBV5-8	TGTGCCAGCAGCCGCAATACAGGGGCTGGGGAAGAGCAGTACTTC	CASSRNTGAGEEQYF
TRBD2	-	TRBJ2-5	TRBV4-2	TGTGCCAGCAGCCAAGAAACCCTTGGAGCGGGGGGCCCGGAGACCCAGTACTTC	CASSQETLGAGGPETQYF
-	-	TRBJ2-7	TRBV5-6	TGTGCCAGCAGCTGGGGGAGCGAGCAGTACTTC	CASSWGSEQYF
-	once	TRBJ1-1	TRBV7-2	TGTGCCAGCAGCCCAGATCGTAGGGGTATAGGGACTGAAGCTTTCTTT	CASSPDRRGIGTEAFF
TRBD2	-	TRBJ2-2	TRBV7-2	TGTGCCAGCAGACGCCTAGCGGGGCGATCAACGAACACCGGGGAGCTGTTTTTT	CASRRLAGRSTNTGELFF